The rows below give T cell receptor beta chains drawn from one sample of a study of blood T cell repertoires in COVID-19. Method: immunoSEQ multiplex PCR; TCRdb's copy keeps in-frame clones and lacks some. The data show more than 45,000 clones, 90% seen once. Sequenced material: peripheral blood. Receptors were obtained from a man aged 55-75 years with acute or convalescent COVID-19. Each CDR3 is given with its conserved first and last residue. D genes are given only for firm matches. The size entry is marked missing in some rows and otherwise reads once, few, many or a size class.

TRBV19,NA,TRBD1,TRBJ2-3,CASSATGIDTQYF,TGTGCCAGTAGCGCGACAGGGATAGATACGCAGTATTTT
TRBV14,NA,NA,TRBJ2-3,CASSQLQGWSTDTQYF,TGTGCCAGCAGCCAACTACAGGGTTGGAGCACAGATACGCAGTATTTT
TRBV30,NA,TRBD1,TRBJ1-6,CAWSSGQDNSPLHF,TGTGCCTGGAGTTCGGGACAGGATAATTCACCCCTCCACTTT
TRBV4-3,NA,TRBD1,TRBJ1-3,CASSPLVGQASSGNTIYF,TGCGCCAGCAGCCCCTTAGTCGGACAGGCAAGCTCTGGAAACACCATATATTTT
TRBV24-1,NA,TRBD2,TRBJ2-3,CATSERSGSGKDTQYF,TGTGCCACCAGTGAACGTAGCGGGAGCGGAAAAGATACGCAGTATTTT
TRBV30,NA,NA,TRBJ1-1,CAWRQVNTEAFF,TGTGCCTGGAGACAGGTTAACACTGAAGCTTTCTTT
TRBV30,NA,NA,TRBJ2-6,CAWMDEAGANVLTF,TGTGCCTGGATGGATGAGGCTGGGGCCAACGTCCTGACTTTC
TRBV6-2/TRBV6-3,NA,TRBD1,TRBJ1-5,CASSSLRDRGRSNQPQHF,TGTGCCAGCAGTTCACTCCGGGACAGGGGCCGCAGCAATCAGCCCCAGCATTTT
TRBV28,NA,TRBD2,TRBJ2-2,CASSFLAGDITGELFF,TGTGCCAGCAGTTTTCTAGCGGGAGATATCACCGGGGAGCTGTTTTTT
TRBV3-1/TRBV3-2,NA,TRBD2,TRBJ2-1,CASSQVSGRAYNEQFF,TGTGCCAGCAGCCAAGTAAGCGGGAGGGCCTACAATGAGCAGTTCTTC
TRBV28,NA,NA,TRBJ1-3,CASSRDSSSGNTIYF,TGTGCCAGCAGTCGAGACTCCAGCTCTGGAAACACCATATATTTT
TRBV28,once,NA,TRBJ1-2,CASSHRDIGYTF,TGTGCCAGCAGTCACCGGGACATCGGCTACACCTTC
TRBV6-5,NA,NA,TRBJ1-6,CASRTTRVRSPLHF,TGTGCCAGCAGAACGACCAGGGTGCGTTCACCCCTCCACTTT
TRBV7-2,NA,TRBD2,TRBJ2-7,CASSLATSGPSGRGYEQYF,TGTGCCAGCAGCTTAGCAACCAGCGGCCCTAGCGGGAGAGGCTACGAGCAGTACTTC
TRBV18,NA,NA,TRBJ1-1,CASSPLSRRQDTEAFF,TGTGCCAGCTCACCACTATCGAGGAGGCAGGACACTGAAGCTTTCTTT
TRBV30,NA,NA,TRBJ2-7,CAWDPDRAYEQYF,TGTGCCTGGGACCCTGACAGAGCCTACGAGCAGTACTTC
TRBV4-3,NA,NA,TRBJ1-2,CASSQGAGWGDYGYTF,TGCGCCAGCAGCCAAGGTGCCGGGTGGGGGGACTATGGCTACACCTTC
TRBV5-1,NA,NA,TRBJ2-7,CASSQVAGTYEQYF,TGCGCCAGCAGTCAAGTGGCGGGAACCTACGAGCAGTACTTC
TRBV2,once,NA,TRBJ2-1,CASSSPGGAYEQFF,TGTGCCAGCAGCTCCCCCGGGGGAGCATATGAGCAGTTCTTC
TRBV6-1,NA,NA,TRBJ2-2,CASSEVIGQLANTGELFF,TGTGCCAGCAGTGAAGTGATAGGCCAGCTAGCGAACACCGGGGAGCTGTTTTTT
TRBV12-3/TRBV12-4,NA,NA,TRBJ2-2,CASSLTNTGELFF,TGTGCCAGCAGCCTTACGAACACCGGGGAGCTGTTTTTT
TRBV12-5,NA,TRBD1,TRBJ2-7,CASGFTAQGAHEQYF,TGTGCTAGTGGTTTCACAGCACAGGGGGCCCACGAGCAGTACTTC
TRBV18,NA,TRBD1,TRBJ1-6,CASSPGTGGRSYNSPLHF,TGTGCCAGCTCCCCCGGTACAGGGGGACGCTCCTATAATTCACCCCTCCACTTT
TRBV28,NA,NA,TRBJ1-2,CASSTRVPTGYTF,TGTGCCAGCAGTACCCGGGTCCCCACCGGCTACACCTTC
TRBV6-2/TRBV6-3,NA,NA,TRBJ2-7,CASSYFGQTDEQYF,TGTGCCAGCAGTTACTTTGGGCAGACCGACGAGCAGTACTTC
TRBV6-2/TRBV6-3,NA,TRBD2,TRBJ2-7,CASSSGTRIRFEQYF,TGTGCCAGCAGTTCGGGGACTAGGATTAGGTTCGAGCAGTACTTC
TRBV12-3/TRBV12-4,NA,NA,TRBJ1-1,CASSGGDTEAFF,TGTGCCAGCAGTGGGGGGGACACTGAAGCTTTCTTT
TRBV9,NA,NA,TRBJ1-6,CASSVDKTPLHF,TGTGCCAGCAGCGTAGACAAGACACCCCTCCACTTT
TRBV14,once,TRBD1,TRBJ2-2,CASSPSGTATNTGELFF,TGTGCCAGCAGCCCCTCCGGGACAGCGACGAACACCGGGGAGCTGTTTTTT
TRBV11-2,NA,NA,TRBJ2-5,CASSLARTAEETQYF,TGTGCCAGCAGCTTAGCGAGGACAGCGGAAGAGACCCAGTACTTC
TRBV7-9,NA,TRBD2,TRBJ2-3,CASSYTSGRLTDTQYF,TGTGCCAGCAGCTATACTAGCGGGAGGCTCACAGATACGCAGTATTTT
TRBV7-8,NA,TRBD1,TRBJ1-1,CASSLGGQGAPLNTEAFF,TGTGCCAGCAGCTTAGGAGGACAGGGGGCGCCTTTGAACACTGAAGCTTTCTTT
TRBV5-1,NA,TRBD1,TRBJ1-2,CASSPGQGGGYTF,TGCGCCAGCAGCCCGGGACAGGGGGGCGGCTACACCTTC
TRBV28,NA,TRBD1,TRBJ1-2,CASTGTGSAGGYGYTF,TGTGCCAGCACCGGGACAGGTTCAGCGGGGGGTTATGGCTACACCTTC
TRBV5-1,few,NA,TRBJ2-5,CASSISSAGRETQYF,TGCGCCAGCAGTATATCGTCCGCAGGGAGGGAGACCCAGTACTTC
TRBV19,NA,NA,TRBJ1-5,CASTVMWGEASNQPQHF,TGTGCCAGTACGGTGATGTGGGGAGAAGCAAGCAATCAGCCCCAGCATTTT
TRBV5-1,NA,TRBD1,TRBJ2-1,CASSPRAGTGDEQFF,TGCGCCAGCAGCCCCCGAGCTGGGACAGGGGATGAGCAGTTCTTC
TRBV16,NA,TRBD2,TRBJ2-3,CASRGSGRTDTQYF,TGTGCCAGCAGAGGGAGCGGGAGAACAGATACGCAGTATTTT
TRBV7-9,NA,TRBD2,TRBJ2-1,CASSPSGNEVEQFF,TGTGCCAGCAGCCCAAGCGGGAACGAGGTTGAGCAGTTCTTC
TRBV3-1/TRBV3-2,once,NA,TRBJ1-3,CASSSTGGEGNTIYF,TGTGCCAGCAGCTCGACAGGAGGTGAAGGAAACACCATATATTTT
TRBV6-2/TRBV6-3,NA,TRBD2,TRBJ2-1,CASSDGREVYNEQFF,TGTGCCAGCAGTGATGGGCGGGAGGTGTACAATGAGCAGTTCTTC
TRBV29-1,once,TRBD2,TRBJ2-7,CSVERASGSRAEQYF,TGCAGCGTTGAGCGGGCTAGCGGGAGTCGGGCCGAGCAGTACTTC
TRBV9,NA,NA,TRBJ2-6,CASSVATGNVLTF,TGTGCCAGCAGCGTAGCTACGGGTAACGTCCTGACTTTC
TRBV27,NA,NA,TRBJ1-2,CASSRAGAAMHNYGYTF,TGTGCCAGCAGTCGCGCAGGGGCGGCGATGCATAACTATGGCTACACCTTC
TRBV18,NA,NA,TRBJ1-2,CASSPSFSGENYGYTF,TGTGCCAGCTCACCATCCTTCAGCGGGGAAAACTATGGCTACACCTTC
TRBV11-1,NA,NA,TRBJ1-6,CASSLLGRSSPLHF,TGTGCCAGCAGCTTATTGGGGAGGAGTTCACCCCTCCACTTT
TRBV30,NA,NA,TRBJ1-2,CAWSVRGAGGYTF,TGTGCCTGGAGTGTACGGGGGGCAGGTGGCTACACCTTC
TRBV7-8,NA,TRBD1,TRBJ2-1,CASSLNPVPGTGGYNEQFF,TGTGCCAGCAGCTTAAATCCCGTTCCGGGGACAGGGGGTTACAATGAGCAGTTCTTC
TRBV19,NA,NA,TRBJ2-1,CASSILGLAAVNEQFF,TGTGCCAGTAGTATATTAGGATTGGCGGCCGTCAATGAGCAGTTCTTC